Below are 9 T cell receptor beta chains sequenced from a single sample in a study of cytomegalovirus exposure and HLA in healthy donors. Use of 60 Vbeta and 13 Jbeta primers characterized the PCR. Profiling relied on immunoSEQ multiplex PCR, and the TCRdb table lists in-frame clones only, not all of them. The repertoire consists of 100,000 to 150,000 clones, with 70% to 80% occurring once and the leading ten covering roughly 3%. The sequencing sample was made of PBMCs. The source of these receptors is a woman in her fifties or sixties in good health and CMV-seropositive.

This clone has a handful of counts. The rearrangement joins TRBV6-1 to TRBJ2-5, with TRBD2 as a possible D gene (5 bases). The CDR3 extends over 14 amino acids. Germline V lookup: CDR1 MNHNS, CDR2 SASEGT. V lost 0 bases and J 5 bases, leaving 10 bases between the germline ends. The CDR3 DNA is TGTGCCAGCAGTGAAGCAGGGCCGGGGGAGACCCAGTACTTC. Translated, it gives CASSEAGPGETQYF.

J is TRBJ2-5 and V is TRBV14, with D unclear. The germline gives CDR1 SGHDN, CDR2 FVKESK. The CDR3 runs 11 residues. V gave up 0 bases and J gave up 11 bases, with 7 bases separating them. CDR3 sequence: CASSQEAEQYF. The CDR3 bases are TGTGCCAGCAGCCAAGAGGCGGAGCAGTACTTC.

This clone was seen a handful of times. The junction departs from the called germline gene at one end, perhaps through a read error. The genes are TRBV9 and TRBJ2-7; maybe TRBD2 (5 bases). The CDR3 extends over 13 amino acids. Germline-derived CDR1 and CDR2 are SGDLS and YYNGEE. In nucleotides, the CDR3 is TGTGCCAGCAGCGGATCTAGCTCCCACGAGCAGTACTTC. This sequence encodes CASSGSSSHEQYF. Full variable domain (remainder filled in from reference TRBV9 and TRBJ2-7): DSGVTQTPKHLITATGQRVTLRCSPRSGDLSVYWYQQSLDQGLQFLIQYYNGEERAKGNILERFSAQQFPDLHSELNLSSLELGDSALYFCASSGSSSHEQYFGPGTRLTVT.

This clone was observed a few times. The J gene is TRBJ2-7, the V gene TRBV29-1; 9 bases agree with TRBD2. The germline CDR1 and CDR2 sequences are SQVTM and ANQGSEA. This CDR3 is 16 amino acids long. The J segment lost 2 bases and the V segment lost 8 bases, leaving 16 bases of the junction unmatched. As DNA, the CDR3 is TGCAGCCCGTTTTGGGTAGCGGGGGCCGCGACCTACGAGCAGTACTTC. Translated: CSPFWVAGAATYEQYF.

The chain links TRBV6-1 to TRBJ2-7; possible D gene TRBD1, 6 bases. V was clipped by 7 bases and J by 3 bases, with 13 bases between them. The CDR3 is 13 amino acids. Looked up from germline, CDR1 is MNHNS and CDR2 is SASEGT. The CDR3 DNA sequence: TGTGCCAGCACGGTTACAGGGTACTACGAGCAGTACTTC. Amino acid sequence: CASTVTGYYEQYF.

The rearrangement joins TRBV12-5 to TRBJ1-2; D perhaps matches TRBD1 (6 bases). Germline values: CDR1 LGHNT, CDR2 FRNRAP. Trimming removed 2 bases at V and 4 bases at J, with 11 bases between. This CDR3 has 14 residues. In nucleotides, the CDR3 is TGTGCTAGTGGTTTGAGAGGGGGTGGCTATGGCTACACCTTC. Amino acid sequence: CASGLRGGGYGYTF.

The rearrangement joins TRBV5-1 to TRBJ1-2, with D unresolved. The length of the CDR3 is 14 residues. V was clipped by 0 bases and J by 2 bases, with 8 bases between them. The germline V gene encodes CDR1 SGHRS and CDR2 YFSETQ. Here the CDR3 reads CASSLEAGNYGYTF. The CDR3 DNA reads as TGCGCCAGCAGCTTGGAGGCAGGCAACTATGGCTACACCTTC.

Only a few counts were recorded for this clone. The V and J genes are TRBV27 and TRBJ1-5; a possible D gene is TRBD1 (5 bases). The germline gives CDR1 MNHEY, CDR2 SMNVEV (reference sequence). V shed 6 bases and J shed 5 bases, with 11 bases lying between them. CDR3 length equals 13 residues. CDR3 amino acids: CASRSRGDQPQHF. In nucleotides, the CDR3 is TGTGCCAGCAGGTCCCGGGGGGATCAGCCCCAGCATTTT.

This clone has only a few counts. The rearrangement joins TRBV5-8 to TRBJ1-1; D possibly corresponds to TRBD1 (6 bases). This CDR3 has 16 residues. V shed 0 bases and J shed 0 bases, with 12 bases lying between them. Germline V gene sequence: CDR1 SGHTS, CDR2 YDEGEE. CDR3 nucleotide sequence: TGTGCCAGCAGCTTGGTCTCGGGACACATGAACACTGAAGCTTTCTTT. Translation: CASSLVSGHMNTEAFF.